These 8 T cell receptor beta chains originate from one sample sequenced in a study of blood T cell repertoires in COVID-19. Only in-frame clones appear in the TCRdb table, and some are missing; sequencing was by immunoSEQ multiplex PCR. The table includes 150,000 to 200,000 clones, roughly 82% detected once. Sample: peripheral blood. These receptors all come from an older woman with acute or convalescent COVID-19.

This clone was counted a few times. The V gene is TRBV18, the J gene TRBJ2-7, with 9 bases aligning to TRBD1. The CDR3 runs to 18 residues. The V and J ends lost 2 bases and 1 base, in that order; junction bases with no gene match: 12. The germline V gene has CDR1 KGHSH and CDR2 LQKENI. The CDR3 DNA sequence: TGTGCCAGCTCACCAACTCTGCCCGGGACAGGGCTTTCCTACGAGCAGTACTTC. It translates to CASSPTLPGTGLSYEQYF.

The J gene is TRBJ1-3, the V gene TRBV30; D might be TRBD1 (5 bases). Germline values: CDR1 GTSNPN, CDR2 SVGIG (reference sequence). The CDR3 runs to 14 residues. The ends were cut back, 1 base at V and 3 bases at J, with 10 bases in the middle. The CDR3 is CAWSGGSDGNTIYF. CDR3 nucleotide sequence: TGTGCCTGGAGTGGGGGCTCCGATGGAAACACCATATATTTT.

The rearrangement uses TRBV4-3 and TRBJ2-1; 13 bases are a match to TRBD2. Germline assignment: CDR1 LGHNA and CDR2 YSLEER. The CDR3 runs 15 residues. V lost 4 bases to trimming and J lost 7 bases; unmatched junction nucleotides: 4. The CDR3 spells CASSRGLAGVNEQFF. The CDR3 DNA follows: TGCGCCAGCAGCCGAGGACTAGCGGGGGTGAATGAGCAGTTCTTC.

The chain employs TRBV10-3 and TRBJ2-1, with TRBD2 as a possible D gene (6 bases). V lost 10 bases to trimming and J lost 7 bases, with 17 bases between them. The CDR3 has 13 amino acids. Germline V lookup: CDR1 ENHRY, CDR2 SYGVKD. The CDR3 spells CATLSDGGNEQFF. The CDR3 region has the DNA TGTGCCACGCTGAGCGACGGAGGGAATGAGCAGTTCTTC.

This chain joins TRBV18 and TRBJ1-2; TRBD1 might be the D (6 bases). V dropped 3 bases and J dropped 5 bases, with 10 bases sitting between them. This CDR3 spans 13 amino acids. Looked up from germline, CDR1 is KGHSH and CDR2 is LQKENI. The CDR3 bases are TGTGCCAGCTCACCTGGACAGAGGTATGGCTACACCTTC. Translation: CASSPGQRYGYTF.

The chain combines TRBV11-2 with TRBJ2-1; D is possibly TRBD2 (6 bases). Trimming shortened V by 0 bases and J by 4 bases, and 10 bases separated the two germline ends. Germline CDR1 reads SGHAT; CDR2 reads FQNNGV. This CDR3 spans 15 amino acids. The CDR3 coding sequence is TGTGCCAGCAGCTTAGAGGGGGGAACGTACAATGAGCAGTTCTTC. It encodes CASSLEGGTYNEQFF.

V is TRBV19 and J is TRBJ2-1; 7 bases fit TRBD2. This CDR3 is 18 amino acids long. Trimming took 3 bases from V and 7 from J; bases not matched to a gene: 18. Per germline, CDR1 LNHDA and CDR2 SQIVND (reference sequence). CDR3 protein: CASSMRAGVRVVGNEQFF. CDR3 bases: TGTGCCAGTAGTATGCGGGCGGGAGTACGTGTGGTGGGAAATGAGCAGTTCTTC.

The chain uses TRBV5-1 and TRBJ1-6, with a possible D match to TRBD1 (5 bases). This CDR3 spans 15 amino acids. The germline gives CDR1 SGHRS, CDR2 YFSETQ. The ends were cut back, 4 bases at V and 4 bases at J, with 12 bases in the middle. The CDR3 DNA is TGCGCCAGCAGCCTGGGACGGGTTTATAATTCACCCCTCCACTTT. This translates into CASSLGRVYNSPLHF.